This T cell receptor (beta chain) was observed in a study of cytomegalovirus exposure and HLA in healthy donors. Overall study findings and caveats: Rare TCR sequences predominated, though certain public TCRs were found in many donors.

Researchers ran the PCR with 60 Vbeta and 13 Jbeta primers. Measured with immunoSEQ multiplex PCR; TCRdb has only the in-frame clones, and not every one. The sample carries about 160,000 clones, 84% recorded once. This clone was seen more than once but under ten times. Its specificity is unknown. Trimming shortened V by 6 bases and J by 0 bases, and 7 bases separated the two germline ends. This CDR3 spans 13 amino acids. Germline V CDR1 and CDR2: MNHNS, SASEGT. The sample taken for sequencing was PBMCs. This chain uses TRBV6-1 with TRBJ2-3; TRBD2 might be the D (5 bases). The TCR originated in a young man in good health and CMV-seronegative. CDR3 in amino acids: CASRGGSTDTQYF. CDR3 nucleotide sequence: TGTGCCAGCAGAGGAGGTAGCACAGATACGCAGTATTTT.